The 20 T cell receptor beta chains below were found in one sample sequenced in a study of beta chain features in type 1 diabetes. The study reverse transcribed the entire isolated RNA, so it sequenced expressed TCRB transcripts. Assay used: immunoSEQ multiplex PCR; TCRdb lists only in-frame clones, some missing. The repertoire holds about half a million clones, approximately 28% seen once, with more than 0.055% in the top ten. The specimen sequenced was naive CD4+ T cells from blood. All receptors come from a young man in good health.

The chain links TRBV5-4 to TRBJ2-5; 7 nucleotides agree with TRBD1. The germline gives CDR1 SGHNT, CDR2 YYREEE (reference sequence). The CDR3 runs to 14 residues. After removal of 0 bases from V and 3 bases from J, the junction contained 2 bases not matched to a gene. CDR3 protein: CASSLAGTEETQYF. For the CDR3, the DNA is TGTGCCAGCAGCTTGGCCGGGACAGAAGAGACCCAGTACTTC.

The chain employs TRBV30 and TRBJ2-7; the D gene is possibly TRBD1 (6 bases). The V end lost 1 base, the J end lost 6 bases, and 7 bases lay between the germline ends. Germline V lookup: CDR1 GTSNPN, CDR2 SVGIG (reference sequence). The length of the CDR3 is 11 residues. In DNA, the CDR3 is TGTGCCTGGAGTGCAGGGGCCGAGCAGTACTTC. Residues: CAWSAGAEQYF.

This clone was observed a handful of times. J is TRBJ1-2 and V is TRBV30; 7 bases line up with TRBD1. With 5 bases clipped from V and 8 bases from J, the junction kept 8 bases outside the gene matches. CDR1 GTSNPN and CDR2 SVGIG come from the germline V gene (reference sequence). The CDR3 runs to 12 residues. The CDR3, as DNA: TGTGCCTGGGGCAGGGGGAGTGGAGGCTACACCTTC. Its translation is CAWGRGSGGYTF.

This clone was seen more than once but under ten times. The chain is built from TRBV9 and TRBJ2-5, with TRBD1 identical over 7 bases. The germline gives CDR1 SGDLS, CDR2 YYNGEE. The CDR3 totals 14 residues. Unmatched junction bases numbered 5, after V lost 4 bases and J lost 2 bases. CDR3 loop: CASSLGQLQETQYF. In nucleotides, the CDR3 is TGTGCCAGCAGCCTGGGACAGTTACAAGAGACCCAGTACTTC.

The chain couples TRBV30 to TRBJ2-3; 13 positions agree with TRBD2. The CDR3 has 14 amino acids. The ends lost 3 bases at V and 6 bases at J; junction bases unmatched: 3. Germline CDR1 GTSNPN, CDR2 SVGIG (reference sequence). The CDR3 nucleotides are TGTGCCTGGAGGCGGACTAGCGGGAGCGATACGCAGTATTTT. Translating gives CAWRRTSGSDTQYF.

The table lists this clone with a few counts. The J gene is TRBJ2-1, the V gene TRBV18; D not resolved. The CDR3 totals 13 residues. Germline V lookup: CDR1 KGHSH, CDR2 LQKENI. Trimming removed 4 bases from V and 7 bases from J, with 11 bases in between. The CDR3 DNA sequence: TGTGCCAGCTCACTCAGCCTTGGGAATGAGCAGTTCTTC. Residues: CASSLSLGNEQFF.

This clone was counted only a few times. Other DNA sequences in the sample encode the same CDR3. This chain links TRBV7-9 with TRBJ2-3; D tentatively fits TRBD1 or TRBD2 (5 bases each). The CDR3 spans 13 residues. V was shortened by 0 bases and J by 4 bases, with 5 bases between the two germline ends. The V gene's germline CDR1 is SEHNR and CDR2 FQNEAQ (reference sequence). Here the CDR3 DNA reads TGTGCCAGCAGCTTAGCGGGGGCAGATACGCAGTATTTT. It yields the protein CASSLAGADTQYF.

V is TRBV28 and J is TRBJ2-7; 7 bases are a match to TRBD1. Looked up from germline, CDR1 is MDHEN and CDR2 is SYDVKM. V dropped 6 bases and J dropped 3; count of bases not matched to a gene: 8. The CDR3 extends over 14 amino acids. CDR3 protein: CASRKTGSYYEQYF. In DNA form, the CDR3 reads TGTGCCAGCAGAAAGACAGGGTCCTACTACGAGCAGTACTTC.

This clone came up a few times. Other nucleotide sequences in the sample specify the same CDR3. This chain's CDR3 is CAWSVGEQFF. The CDR3 DNA follows: TGTGCCTGGAGTGTCGGCGAGCAGTTCTTC. The V and J genes are TRBV30 and TRBJ2-1; D ambiguous. This CDR3 is built from 10 residues. V was clipped by 0 bases and J by 10 bases, with 4 bases between them. The germline CDR1 and CDR2 sequences are GTSNPN and SVGIG (reference sequence).

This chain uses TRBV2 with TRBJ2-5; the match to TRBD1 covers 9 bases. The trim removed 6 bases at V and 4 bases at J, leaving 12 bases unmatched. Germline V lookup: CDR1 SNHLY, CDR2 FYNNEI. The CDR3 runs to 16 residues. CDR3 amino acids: CASSPGQGIITETQYF. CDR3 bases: TGTGCCAGCAGCCCGGGACAGGGAATTATCACAGAGACCCAGTACTTC.

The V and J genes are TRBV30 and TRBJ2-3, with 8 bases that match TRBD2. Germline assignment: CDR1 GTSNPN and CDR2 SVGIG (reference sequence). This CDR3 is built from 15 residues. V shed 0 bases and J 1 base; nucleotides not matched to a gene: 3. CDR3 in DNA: TGTGCCTGGAGTGTAGCGGGAGCGGGCACAGATACGCAGTATTTT. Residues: CAWSVAGAGTDTQYF.

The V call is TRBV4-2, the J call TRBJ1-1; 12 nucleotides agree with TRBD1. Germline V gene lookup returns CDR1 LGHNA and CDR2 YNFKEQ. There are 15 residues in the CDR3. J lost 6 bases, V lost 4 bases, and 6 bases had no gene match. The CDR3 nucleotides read TGTGCCAGCAGCCGCGGGACAGGGGGCTATCCTGAAGCTTTCTTT. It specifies CASSRGTGGYPEAFF.

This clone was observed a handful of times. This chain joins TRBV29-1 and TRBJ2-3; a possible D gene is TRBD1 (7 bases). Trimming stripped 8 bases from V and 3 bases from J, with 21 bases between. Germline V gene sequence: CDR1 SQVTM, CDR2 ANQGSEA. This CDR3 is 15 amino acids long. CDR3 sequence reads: CSTGGGGGVTDTQYF. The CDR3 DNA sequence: TGCAGCACCGGAGGAGGAGGGGGCGTAACAGATACGCAGTATTTT.

CDR3 in amino acids: CSVLPGTNTEAFF. The CDR3 DNA reads as TGCAGCGTTCTCCCAGGAACCAACACTGAAGCTTTCTTT. This chain joins TRBV29-1 and TRBJ1-1, with no clear D. The CDR3 covers 13 residues. V shed 5 bases and J shed 2 bases, with 12 bases lying between them. Germline CDR1 and CDR2: SQVTM and ANQGSEA.

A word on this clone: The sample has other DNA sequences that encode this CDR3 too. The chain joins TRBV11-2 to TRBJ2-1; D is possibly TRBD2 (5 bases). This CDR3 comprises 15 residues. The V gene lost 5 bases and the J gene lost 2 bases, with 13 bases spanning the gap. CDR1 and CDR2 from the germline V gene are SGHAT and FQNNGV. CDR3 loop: CASSLGLAAYNEQFF. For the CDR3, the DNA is TGTGCCAGCAGCCTAGGGCTAGCCGCCTACAATGAGCAGTTCTTC.

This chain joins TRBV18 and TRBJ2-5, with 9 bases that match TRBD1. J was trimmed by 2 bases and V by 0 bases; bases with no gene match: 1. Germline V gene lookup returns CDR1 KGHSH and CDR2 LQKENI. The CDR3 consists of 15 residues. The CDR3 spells CASSPPTGGQETQYF. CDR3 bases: TGTGCCAGCTCACCACCGACAGGGGGACAAGAGACCCAGTACTTC.

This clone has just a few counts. CDR3 residues: CASSQGALVEETQYF. For the CDR3, the DNA is TGCGCCAGCAGCCAGGGGGCATTGGTGGAAGAGACCCAGTACTTC. The chain employs TRBV4-3 and TRBJ2-5, with a weak D call TRBD1 (6 bases). Trimming removed 3 bases from V and 3 bases from J, with 14 bases in between. CDR3 size: 15 residues. Germline CDR1 and CDR2: LGHNA and YSLEER.

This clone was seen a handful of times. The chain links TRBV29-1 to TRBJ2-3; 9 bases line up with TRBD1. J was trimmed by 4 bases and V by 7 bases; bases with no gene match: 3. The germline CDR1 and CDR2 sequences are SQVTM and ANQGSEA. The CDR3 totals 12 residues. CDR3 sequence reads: CSERQGADTQYF. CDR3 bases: TGCAGCGAAAGACAGGGGGCAGATACGCAGTATTTT.

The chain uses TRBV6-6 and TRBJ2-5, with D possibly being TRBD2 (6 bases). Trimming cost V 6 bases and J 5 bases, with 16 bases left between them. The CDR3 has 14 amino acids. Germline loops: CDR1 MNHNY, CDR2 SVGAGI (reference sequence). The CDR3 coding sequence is TGTGCCAGCAGGAGCCTCGGGGCGGGGGAGACCCAGTACTTC. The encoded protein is CASRSLGAGETQYF.

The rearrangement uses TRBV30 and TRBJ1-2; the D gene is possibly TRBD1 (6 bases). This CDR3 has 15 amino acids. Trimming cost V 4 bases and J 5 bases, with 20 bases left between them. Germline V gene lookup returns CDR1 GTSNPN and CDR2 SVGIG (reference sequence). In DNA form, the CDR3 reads TGTGCCTGGACGGCCCAGGGTCGGACAGAATATGGCTACACCTTC. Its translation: CAWTAQGRTEYGYTF.